Following are 21 T cell receptor beta chains from one sample sequenced in a study of T-cell memory formation after mild COVID-19. Via MiXCR, TCRdb re-called the 5' RACE reads, giving one row per CDR3 protein. Of roughly 170,000 distinct CDR3 sequences listed, 20% to 25% are singletons. Sequenced material: PBMCs or a T cell subset sorted from them (not recorded which). The source of these receptors is an adult woman who had mild COVID-19 (a few samples of this study predate the infection). Cell type and time point are not known.

This clonotype was seen many times. The rearrangement joins TRBV5-5 to TRBJ1-2; D unresolved. This CDR3 comprises 15 residues. Germline V gene data show CDR1 as SGHKS and CDR2 as YYEKEE (reference sequence). Trimming took 0 bases from V and 0 from J, leaving 9 bases between them. In nucleotides, the CDR3 is TGTGCCAGCAGCTTGGAAGTATATTCTAACTATGGCTACACCTTC. It specifies CASSLEVYSNYGYTF.

This clonotype was seen a handful of times. V gene TRBV6-5 combines with J gene TRBJ2-2, with D hard to call. V gave up 2 bases and J gave up 7 bases, with 11 bases separating them. The CDR3 extends over 14 amino acids. Germline V gives CDR1 MNHEY, CDR2 SVGAGI. CDR3 nucleotides: TGTGCCAGCAGTTACCGTGTGGTTGACGGGGAGCTGTTTTTT. Translated: CASSYRVVDGELFF.

This clonotype was counted only a few times. This rearrangement joins TRBV25-1 to TRBJ2-3; no clear D gene. V was cut by 10 bases and J by 4 bases, with 9 bases left in between. Per germline, CDR1 MGHDK and CDR2 SYGVNS. This CDR3 has 11 residues. The CDR3 coding sequence is TGTGCCACCTACTTCGCAGATACGCAGTATTTT. It is translated as CATYFADTQYF.

This chain uses TRBV7-9 with TRBJ2-1; a weak D match, TRBD1 (6 bases). CDR1 is SEHNR and CDR2 is FQNEAQ in the germline V gene (reference sequence). V gave up 4 bases and J gave up 6 bases, with 10 bases separating them. CDR3 length: 13 residues. The CDR3 here is CASSSGQTNEQFF. CDR3 nucleotide sequence: TGTGCCAGCAGCTCGGGACAAACCAATGAGCAGTTCTTC.

The chain recombines TRBV27 with TRBJ1-5, with D unresolved. The length of the CDR3 is 13 residues. V shed 5 bases and J shed 7 bases, with 12 bases lying between them. CDR1 is MNHEY and CDR2 is SMNVEV in the germline V gene (reference sequence). The CDR3 region has the DNA TGTGCCAGCAGTAGCAGACCGGAGCAGCCCCAGCATTTT. Translated, it gives CASSSRPEQPQHF.

This chain links TRBV7-9 with TRBJ1-5, with TRBD1 as a possible D gene (6 bases). Germline values: CDR1 SEHNR, CDR2 FQNEAQ (reference sequence). V lost 5 bases and J lost 3, with 17 bases in between. CDR3 length equals 16 residues. The CDR3 DNA reads TGTGCCAGCAGCATCCGTCGGACAGCCGACAATCAGCCCCAGCATTTT. Encoded protein: CASSIRRTADNQPQHF.

The V call is TRBV7-6, the J call TRBJ1-1; D remains unclear. The V gene lost 5 bases and the J gene lost 3 bases, with 10 bases spanning the gap. The CDR3 extends over 13 amino acids. Germline-derived CDR1 and CDR2 are SGHVS and FNYEAQ. In DNA form, the CDR3 reads TGTGCCAGCAGCCCCGGCGAATACACTGAAGCTTTCTTT. Its protein is CASSPGEYTEAFF.

The V and J genes are TRBV12-3 or TRBV12-4 and TRBJ2-3, with unresolved D. The CDR3 is made up of 14 amino acids. V lost 1 base and J 4 bases, leaving 9 bases between the germline ends. The CDR3 region is CASSLEIASDTQYF. CDR3 coding DNA: TGTGCCAGCAGTTTAGAGATAGCATCAGATACGCAGTATTTT.

About this clonotype itself: Lacking the conserved final phenylalanine or tryptophan, this CDR3 likely reflects a read error. The limits of the CDR3 on the DNA are not certain, so only TCRdb's listed CDR3 is given. The J gene is TRBJ1-1, the V gene TRBV11-2; TRBD1 reflects the table's D call only, with no check against the DNA. Germline-derived CDR1 and CDR2 are SGHAT and FQNNGV. The CDR3 is 11 amino acids in total, end residues counted. The CDR3: CASSSGTGSQL.

The CDR3 region has the DNA TGTGCCAGCAGCCCCGATGACGGACTGGCGGGGGAGCAGTACTTC. This codes for CASSPDDGLAGEQYF. This chain connects TRBV7-9 to TRBJ2-7; weak D call: TRBD2 (6 bases). V was trimmed by 5 bases and J by 7 bases, leaving 21 bases between them. Per the germline V gene, CDR1 is SEHNR and CDR2 is FQNEAQ (reference sequence). The CDR3 is 15 residues long.

This clonotype appeared many times. The chain combines TRBV7-9 with TRBJ2-7; weak D call: TRBD1 (6 bases). The V and J ends lost 1 base and 7 bases respectively, with 20 bases between them. CDR3 length: 16 amino acids. The germline V gene encodes CDR1 SEHNR and CDR2 FQNEAQ (reference sequence). The DNA of the CDR3 is TGTGCCAGCAGCTTAGAGACAGGCGCCATGGGTCGGGAGCAGTACTTC. This gives the protein CASSLETGAMGREQYF.

The chain links TRBV9 to TRBJ2-1; 8 bases fit TRBD2. Trimming cost V 0 bases and J 8 bases; bases outside gene matches: 13. CDR3 size: 17 residues. The germline V gene encodes CDR1 SGDLS and CDR2 YYNGEE. CDR3 nucleotide sequence: TGTGCCAGCAGCGTAGGGGGACTAGGAGGTTCGGGTGATGAGCAGTTCTTC. Encoded protein: CASSVGGLGGSGDEQFF. Looking up the rest from reference TRBV9 and TRBJ2-1 gives the full variable domain: DSGVTQTPKHLITATGQRVTLRCSPRSGDLSVYWYQQSLDQGLQFLIQYYNGEERAKGNILERFSAQQFPDLHSELNLSSLELGDSALYFCASSVGGLGGSGDEQFFGPGTRLTVL.

This chain uses TRBV7-9 with TRBJ1-1; D is possibly TRBD1 (6 bases). Trimming left V 5 bases short and J 6 bases short, with 19 bases between. Germline loops: CDR1 SEHNR, CDR2 FQNEAQ (reference sequence). The CDR3 sequence is 15 residues long. The CDR3 here is CASSPTTTGYAEAFF. As DNA, the CDR3 is TGTGCCAGCAGCCCTACAACTACAGGGTATGCTGAAGCTTTCTTT.

The chain couples TRBV3-1 to TRBJ2-7, with D perhaps TRBD2 (6 bases). Germline CDR1 and CDR2: LGHDT and YNNKEL (reference sequence). The CDR3 is 15 residues long. V lost 1 base to trimming and J lost 5 bases, with 15 bases between them. The CDR3 DNA sequence: TGTGCCAGCAGCCAAGTCTACGGAGGGCGAGACGAGCAGTACTTC. The encoded protein is CASSQVYGGRDEQYF.

In this sample, this clonotype turned up a few times. The V call is TRBV5-1, the J call TRBJ2-1; 7 bases are shared with TRBD2. The CDR3 extends over 13 amino acids. The V gene's germline CDR1 is SGHRS and CDR2 YFSETQ. The V and J ends lost 2 bases and 9 bases, in that order; junction bases with no gene match: 5. In DNA, the CDR3 is TGCGCCAGCAGCTTCAGACTAGCAGCTGAGCAGTTCTTC. Translation: CASSFRLAAEQFF.

This chain links TRBV6-5 with TRBJ1-1; D is perhaps TRBD1 (5 bases). CDR3 length equals 14 residues. V shed 4 bases and J shed 2 bases, with 11 bases lying between them. Germline assignment: CDR1 MNHEY and CDR2 SVGAGI. CDR3 protein: CASSFTQVNTEAFF. The CDR3 DNA reads as TGTGCCAGCAGTTTTACACAGGTAAACACTGAAGCTTTCTTT.

This clonotype was counted between two and nine times. The genes are TRBV9 and TRBJ2-6; perhaps TRBD1 as D (6 bases). Trimming removed 3 bases at V and 0 bases at J, with 25 bases between. Looked up from germline, CDR1 is SGDLS and CDR2 is YYNGEE. The CDR3 extends over 21 amino acids. CDR3 loop: CASSANQFEAGANSGANVLTF. CDR3 bases: TGTGCCAGCAGCGCCAACCAATTCGAGGCAGGGGCTAACTCTGGGGCCAACGTCCTGACTTTC.

This clonotype was detected a few times. This chain connects TRBV2 to TRBJ2-5; D may correspond to TRBD1 or TRBD2 (5 bases each). Trimming took off 4 bases at V and 2 bases at J, with 14 bases between the two ends. CDR1 is SNHLY and CDR2 is FYNNEI in the germline V gene. CDR3 length: 15 residues. CDR3 residues: CASSAPQGPQETQYF. The CDR3 nucleotides are TGTGCCAGCAGTGCCCCCCAGGGACCGCAAGAGACCCAGTACTTC.

The J gene is TRBJ2-7, the V gene TRBV9; 8 nucleotides line up with TRBD1. The ends lost 3 bases at V and 6 bases at J; junction bases unmatched: 11. This CDR3 region has 15 residues. Germline CDR1 and CDR2: SGDLS and YYNGEE. This chain's CDR3 is CASSARQGPDSEQYF. DNA for the CDR3: TGTGCCAGCAGCGCAAGACAGGGGCCCGATAGCGAGCAGTACTTC.

This chain joins TRBV11-1 and TRBJ2-2; 8 bases match TRBD1. The germline CDR1 and CDR2 sequences are SGHAT and FQDESV (reference sequence). Trimming removed 4 bases from V and 2 bases from J; junction bases left unmatched: 18. The CDR3 has 20 residues. The CDR3 DNA is TGTGCCAGCAGCTACTACCTCCCTGGACAGGGCCTCGACAACACCGGGGAGCTGTTTTTT. Translating gives CASSYYLPGQGLDNTGELFF.

This chain joins TRBV21-1 and TRBJ2-7. TRBV21-1 is noted as a pseudogene. The CDR3 is made up of 14 amino acids. The CDR3 reads CASSKNARSYEQYF. CDR3 in DNA: TGTGCCAGCAGCAAAAATGCCAGGTCCTACGAGCAGTACTTC.